This TCR beta chain comes out of a study of glioma-infiltrating T cells after dendritic cell vaccination. Study summary: Samples are from glioblastoma patients in Phase I and II dendritic cell vaccine trials.

Method: immunoSEQ multiplex PCR; TCRdb's copy keeps in-frame clones and lacks some. This sample has approximately 50,000 clones, with 89% found just once. The time point denotes: after dendritic cell vaccination, including at tumor progression/relapse. Before vaccination, two weeks after the third vaccination, and at progression, PBMC were collected. Germline loops: CDR1 MDHEN, CDR2 SYDVKM. V was clipped by 3 bases and J by 4 bases; unmatched bases: 18. CDR3 size: 18 residues. The source was blood, collected after dendritic cell vaccination. The TCR comes from a human donor with glioblastoma. This chain joins TRBV28 and TRBJ2-7, with TRBD2 matching 7 bases. The CDR3 DNA sequence: TGTGCCAGCAGTTTCCCGTCTAGCGGATCTCCTACTGGGTACGAGCAGTACTTC. It translates to CASSFPSSGSPTGYEQYF.